A single sample gave rise to the 29 T cell receptor beta chains below, sequenced in a study of T cells in Graves' hyperthyroidism and ophthalmopathy. The investigators amplified TCR beta CDR3 regions from RNA transcripts. The study used the HTBI primer set for a first-round RT-PCR of the TCR CDR3. TCRdb analysed the multiplex PCR reads with MiXCR anew, one entry per CDR3 protein. The top ten hold roughly 10% of the sample, which has some 98,000 distinct CDR3 sequences, about 37% seen once. Sequencing was carried out using peripheral blood or thyroid tissue (not recorded which). The receptors here all came from a woman aged 25 to 39 with Graves' hyperthyroidism.

This chain joins TRBV20-1 and TRBJ1-5, with unresolved D. CDR1 DFQATT and CDR2 SNEGSKA come from the germline V gene (reference sequence). This CDR3 is 16 amino acids long. Trimming stripped 5 bases from V and 11 bases from J, with 28 bases between. The CDR3 DNA reads as TGCAGTGCTGGAACCTTTTACAGCGGAGGGAGAGAGACCCAGCATTTT. Encoded protein: CSAGTFYSGGRETQHF.

The chain combines TRBV15 with TRBJ2-5; TRBD1 is a possible D gene (5 bases). In germline, CDR1 is LNHNV, CDR2 YYDKDF (reference sequence). The CDR3 contains 13 residues. V was trimmed by 3 bases and J by 5 bases, leaving 10 bases between them. CDR3 sequence reads: CATSSQTEETQYF. In DNA form, the CDR3 reads TGTGCCACCAGCAGCCAGACAGAGGAGACCCAGTACTTC.

V and J are TRBV7-6 and TRBJ2-2; D gene ambiguous. The CDR3 spans 14 residues. Germline CDR1 is SGHVS and CDR2 is FNYEAQ. The V end was cut by 5 bases, the J end by 6 bases, with 13 bases between. The CDR3 DNA reads as TGTGCCAGCAGCCCAGGCCAACGATCCGGGGAGCTGTTTTTT. This translates into CASSPGQRSGELFF.

J is TRBJ1-1 and V is TRBV5-1; the D is unclear. The CDR3 length is 11 residues. Germline assignment: CDR1 SGHRS and CDR2 YFSETQ. Trimming pared 2 bases from V and 12 bases from J, leaving 11 bases between. DNA for the CDR3: TGCGCCAGCAGCTTAGGACCAGAAACTTTCTTT. Translated, it gives CASSLGPETFF.

This clonotype was seen ten or more times. This chain joins TRBV4-1 and TRBJ2-5; the D gene is possibly TRBD1 (5 bases). This CDR3 is 17 amino acids long. Trimming shortened V by 2 bases and J by 3 bases, and 19 bases separated the two germline ends. Germline V CDR1 and CDR2: MGHRA, YSYEKL. CDR3: CASSQRLLGQVKETQYF. The CDR3 coding sequence is TGCGCCAGCAGCCAAAGGTTACTGGGGCAGGTCAAAGAGACCCAGTACTTC.

The V and J genes are TRBV11-2 and TRBJ2-7; 13 bases line up with TRBD2. V dropped 5 bases and J dropped 7; count of bases not matched to a gene: 5. In germline, CDR1 is SGHAT, CDR2 FQNNGV. The CDR3 sequence is 14 residues long. CDR3 in DNA: TGTGCCAGCAGCCGACTAGCGGGAGGACATGAGCAGTACTTC. This codes for CASSRLAGGHEQYF.

This clonotype came up many times. V and J are TRBV5-5 and TRBJ2-7; D is uncertain. Trimming removed 1 base from V and 6 bases from J, with 5 bases in between. The germline gives CDR1 SGHKS, CDR2 YYEKEE (reference sequence). The CDR3 totals 11 residues. CDR3 coding DNA: TGTGCCAGCAGCTTGAGGCGCGAGCAGTACTTC. Amino acids: CASSLRREQYF.

This clonotype appeared many times. The chain uses TRBV20-1 and TRBJ1-1; 7 bases are shared with TRBD1. The CDR3 is 15 amino acids. Trimming cost V 1 base and J 0 bases; bases outside gene matches: 5. Germline values: CDR1 DFQATT, CDR2 SNEGSKA (reference sequence). The CDR3 region is CSARGPGQMNTEAFF. The CDR3 nucleotides are TGCAGTGCTAGAGGGCCGGGACAGATGAACACTGAAGCTTTCTTT.

The chain is built from TRBV5-1 and TRBJ2-7; TRBD2 aligns across 10 bases. CDR1 is SGHRS and CDR2 is YFSETQ in the germline V gene. V lost 2 bases and J lost 5; bases outside the gene matches: 4. The CDR3 sequence is 14 residues long. The CDR3, as DNA: TGCGCCAGCAGCTTAAGACTAGCGGGTAACGAGCAGTACTTC. This translates into CASSLRLAGNEQYF.

V gene TRBV19 combines with J gene TRBJ1-5; 10 nucleotides match TRBD1. V was pared by 5 bases and J by 1 base, with 8 bases of the junction left unmatched. Germline V gene sequence: CDR1 LNHDA, CDR2 SQIVND (reference sequence). This CDR3 has 17 amino acids. The CDR3 DNA reads TGTGCCAGTAGTTCGGGACAGGGGAGAAGGAGCAATCAGCCCCAGCATTTT. Protein product: CASSSGQGRRSNQPQHF.

Worth noting for this clonotype: This is likely a read error, given that the CDR3 carries no conserved phenylalanine or tryptophan at its end. The chain employs TRBV20-1 and TRBJ1-1, with D uncertain. The CDR3 totals 14 residues. The germline V gene has CDR1 DFQATT and CDR2 SNEGSKA (reference sequence). The CDR3 sequence: CSAREERLNTEAFL. DNA of the CDR3: TGCAGCGCTAGAGAGGAACGTTTGAACACTGAAGCTTTCCTT.

This clonotype appeared a few times. This rearrangement joins TRBV30 to TRBJ2-7; tentatively, D is TRBD1 or TRBD2 (6 bases each). Trimming removed 3 bases at V and 7 bases at J, with 16 bases between. Per the germline V gene, CDR1 is GTSNPN and CDR2 is SVGIG (reference sequence). The CDR3 has 13 amino acids. CDR3: CAWRRGQLEEQYF. DNA for the CDR3: TGTGCCTGGAGACGGGGGCAGCTGGAAGAGCAGTACTTC.

The rearrangement joins TRBV5-1 to TRBJ1-5, with 8 bases lining up with TRBD1. The CDR3 runs 16 residues. CDR1 and CDR2 (germline): SGHRS, YFSETQ. V trimming: 6 bases; J trimming: 1 base; junction bases outside the gene matches: 9. The CDR3 reads CASTSGQGGSNQPQHF. In nucleotides, the CDR3 is TGCGCCAGCACCTCAGGACAGGGAGGAAGCAATCAGCCCCAGCATTTT. Full variable domain (missing parts from reference TRBV5-1 and TRBJ1-5): KAGVTQTPRYLIKTRGQQVTLSCSPISGHRSVSWYQQTPGQGLQFLFEYFSETQRNKGNFPGRFSGRQFSNSRSEMNVSTLELGDSALYLCASTSGQGGSNQPQHFGDGTRLSIL.

This clonotype was found many times. This rearrangement joins TRBV5-8 to TRBJ2-7; perhaps TRBD2 as D (5 bases). V was pared by 1 base and J by 1 base, with 12 bases between. From germline, CDR1 is SGHTS and CDR2 YDEGEE. CDR3 size: 15 residues. CDR3 loop: CASSLRRSGSYEQYF. The CDR3 DNA is TGTGCCAGCAGCTTGAGAAGGAGCGGTTCCTACGAGCAGTACTTC.

Here the CDR3 DNA reads TGTGCCAGCAGCTTAGCCGGGGGCCCTTTGAAGCAGTACTTC. It yields the protein CASSLAGGPLKQYF. This chain connects TRBV7-9 to TRBJ2-7, with D perhaps given as TRBD1 or TRBD2 (6 bases each). Germline CDR1 and CDR2: SEHNR and FQNEAQ (reference sequence). Trimming left V 0 bases short and J 8 bases short, with 14 bases between. The CDR3 covers 14 residues.

This clonotype was counted at least ten times. The CDR3 DNA follows: TGTGCCAGCAGTCCTACCACCGGACAGGGCTCGGGGCAGTACTTC. Protein product: CASSPTTGQGSGQYF. The chain is built from TRBV12-3 or TRBV12-4 and TRBJ2-7, with 8 bases identical to TRBD1. After removal of 5 bases from V and 9 bases from J, the junction contained 15 bases not matched to a gene. The CDR3 length is 15 residues.

In this sample, this clonotype turned up many times. CDR3 sequence reads: CASSPGGGTGSIFGTDTQYF. As DNA, the CDR3 is TGTGCCAGCAGCCCTGGGGGCGGGACAGGGTCGATATTTGGGACAGATACGCAGTATTTT. The chain links TRBV7-9 to TRBJ2-3; TRBD1 matches 9 bases. Trimming cost V 5 bases and J 3 bases; bases outside gene matches: 21. In germline, CDR1 is SEHNR, CDR2 FQNEAQ (reference sequence). This CDR3 region has 20 residues.

This clonotype was seen repeatedly, ten times or more. The V gene is TRBV6-6, the J gene TRBJ2-7; D might be TRBD2 (5 bases). The CDR3 has 14 amino acids. The germline V and J ends were trimmed by 6 bases and 0 bases, with 12 bases remaining between them. Germline V lookup: CDR1 MNHNY, CDR2 SVGAGI (reference sequence). CDR3 loop: CASRKDWSSYEQYF. CDR3 bases: TGTGCCAGCAGAAAGGACTGGAGCTCCTACGAGCAGTACTTC.

In this sample, this clonotype turned up many times. The gene calls are TRBV6-1 and TRBJ2-7; TRBD2 agrees at 11 bases. CDR3 length: 16 amino acids. Germline assignment: CDR1 MNHNS and CDR2 SASEGT. V gave up 5 bases and J gave up 4 bases; unmatched junction bases: 10. CDR3 in DNA: TGTGCCAGCAGTCCCGCTCCGAGACTAGCGGGATACGAGCAGTACTTC. Its translation: CASSPAPRLAGYEQYF.

This clonotype has ten or more counts. The chain is built from TRBV6-1 and TRBJ1-5; D gene unclear. Germline lookup yields CDR1 MNHNS and CDR2 SASEGT. The CDR3 runs 13 residues. V was shortened by 7 bases and J by 2 bases, with 9 bases between the two germline ends. DNA of the CDR3: TGTGCCAGCATGCCAACAGGCAATCAGCCCCAGCATTTT. Its translation: CASMPTGNQPQHF.

Comment on this clonotype: At one end the junction does not follow the germline gene, possibly because of a read error. The genes are TRBV5-1 and TRBJ2-3; TRBD2 matches at 9 bases. Germline CDR1 reads SGHRS; CDR2 reads YFSETQ. The CDR3 contains 14 residues. CDR3 sequence reads: CTSTGAGGWGTQYF. CDR3 bases: TGCACCAGCACCGGAGCGGGAGGATGGGGTACGCAGTATTTT.

This clonotype appeared many times. V and J are TRBV5-1 and TRBJ1-4; D is uncertain. V gave up 3 bases and J gave up 7 bases, with 16 bases separating them. The CDR3 is 15 residues long. Germline-derived CDR1 and CDR2 are SGHRS and YFSETQ. CDR3 coding DNA: TGCGCCAGCAGCTGGACGACGCAAGTGGGTGAAAAACTGTTTTTT. The encoded protein is CASSWTTQVGEKLFF.

This clonotype has just a few counts. The chain combines TRBV6-2 or TRBV6-3 with TRBJ2-1, with D possibly being TRBD1 (6 bases). Looked up from germline, CDR1 is MNHEY and CDR2 is SVGEGT. Deletions cut 2 bases from V and 9 bases from J, with 14 bases between. This CDR3 is built from 14 residues. The chain's CDR3 is CASSYPRPQGEQFF. CDR3 in DNA: TGTGCCAGCAGTTACCCGCGCCCACAGGGTGAGCAGTTCTTC.

V and J are TRBV15 and TRBJ2-2; 7 positions match TRBD2. Per germline, CDR1 LNHNV and CDR2 YYDKDF (reference sequence). The CDR3 is 15 residues long. V lost 5 bases and J lost 3; bases outside the gene matches: 6. In DNA, the CDR3 is TGTGCCACCAGCGACTGGGGGGGAGACACCGGGGAGCTGTTTTTT. This gives the protein CATSDWGGDTGELFF.

Within the sample, this clonotype is medium-sized. The chain employs TRBV15 and TRBJ1-2; TRBD1 is a possible D gene (6 bases). The CDR3 extends over 14 amino acids. Germline CDR1 LNHNV, CDR2 YYDKDF (reference sequence). The germline V and J ends were trimmed by 8 bases and 5 bases, with 18 bases remaining between them. CDR3 residues: CATGVGGAWYGYTF. The CDR3 coding sequence is TGTGCCACCGGAGTGGGGGGCGCCTGGTATGGCTACACCTTC.

About this clonotype: Given a much more abundant clone one base away, this may be a read error. CDR3 sequence (DNA): TGTGCCACCAGCGCTTTAGCGGCCCGCACAGATACGCAGTATTTT. This codes for CATSALAARTDTQYF. The chain employs TRBV10-3 and TRBJ2-3; D may be TRBD2 (6 bases). CDR1 is ENHRY and CDR2 is SYGVKD in the germline V gene. The germline V and J ends were trimmed by 10 bases and 1 base, with 18 bases remaining between them. The CDR3 consists of 15 residues.

The V and J genes are TRBV6-5 and TRBJ2-3, with D possibly TRBD1 on 7 matching bases. V shed 0 bases and J shed 3 bases, with 13 bases lying between them. Germline loops: CDR1 MNHEY, CDR2 SVGAGI. This CDR3 has 16 residues. The CDR3 nucleotides read TGTGCCAGCAGTTACTCTCAGGGGGGCGGGACAGATACGCAGTATTTT. It encodes CASSYSQGGGTDTQYF.

This chain joins TRBV2 and TRBJ1-1; unclear D gene. Trimming stripped 5 bases from V and 1 base from J, with 11 bases between. This CDR3 comprises 14 residues. From germline, CDR1 is SNHLY and CDR2 FYNNEI. The CDR3 sequence: CASSQTVPNTEAFF. CDR3 in DNA: TGTGCCAGCAGTCAGACCGTACCGAACACTGAAGCTTTCTTT.

This clonotype has a count of ten or more. The chain couples TRBV6-4 to TRBJ2-5; D uncertain. The CDR3 totals 14 residues. V lost 7 bases to trimming and J lost 5 bases, with 17 bases between them. CDR1 and CDR2 (germline): MRHNA, SNTAGT. In nucleotides, the CDR3 is TGTGCCAGCAACCCCGGGCTCCGAGGCGAGACCCAGTACTTC. Its protein is CASNPGLRGETQYF.